The 10 T cell receptor beta chains given below trace back to one sample, sequenced in a study of tumor-infiltrating lymphocytes in primary liver carcinoma. With 500 to 650 ng total RNA as template and a constant-region primer, TCR beta cDNA was made. Researchers made the TCR beta libraries by running three nested multiplex PCR rounds with slightly modified ARM-PCR. Use of TRBV1-TRBV30 forward primers with a C-beta reverse primer characterized the first two PCR rounds, which lasted about 10 cycles each. TCRdb re-analysed the multiplex PCR reads in MiXCR, keeping a single row per CDR3 protein. The repertoire holds around 80,000 distinct CDR3 sequences, with roughly 72% as singletons. For each extraction, RNA and DNA were obtained together from roughly 20-30 mg of unsorted bulk tissue. Sample: tumor-adjacent normal liver tissue. The receptors were gathered from a man aged 40-50 years with primary liver carcinoma and hepatitis B virus infection.

The chain recombines TRBV29-1 with TRBJ2-5; tentative D call: TRBD1 (5 bases). The germline gives CDR1 SQVTM, CDR2 ANQGSEA. V was trimmed by 7 bases and J by 2 bases, leaving 11 bases between them. The CDR3 runs to 12 residues. CDR3 region: CSGTTEQETQYF. The CDR3 DNA reads TGCAGCGGAACGACAGAGCAAGAGACCCAGTACTTC.

Only a few counts were recorded for this clonotype. The rearrangement uses TRBV12-3 or TRBV12-4 and TRBJ1-1; the D is unclear. With 6 bases removed from V and 4 bases from J, the gap between germline ends came to 12 bases. This CDR3 has 13 residues. The CDR3: CASSVPLGTEAFF. The CDR3 nucleotides are TGTGCCAGCAGCGTCCCCCTGGGCACTGAAGCTTTCTTT.

In its sample, this clonotype was seen many times. One junction end disagrees with the germline gene, perhaps due to a read error. V is TRBV10-3 and J is TRBJ2-7; the D gene is possibly TRBD2 (5 bases). CDR3 length equals 12 residues. CDR1 ENHRY and CDR2 SYGVKD come from the germline V gene. The CDR3 nucleotides read TGTGCCACTAGGACGGACTCCAACGAGCAGTACTTC. It translates to CATRTDSNEQYF.

This clonotype was counted many times. The chain joins TRBV6-2 or TRBV6-3 to TRBJ2-2; 8 bases are shared with TRBD2. Germline values: CDR1 MNHEY, CDR2 SVGEGT. This CDR3 spans 15 amino acids. Trimming cost V 4 bases and J 4 bases; bases outside gene matches: 5. In DNA form, the CDR3 reads TGTGCCAGCAGTTCCTTAGCGGGACCCACCGGGGAGCTGTTTTTT. The encoded protein is CASSSLAGPTGELFF.

This clonotype was counted at least ten times. The rearrangement uses TRBV15 and TRBJ2-1, with D unresolved. The length of the CDR3 is 12 residues. CDR1 is LNHNV and CDR2 is YYDKDF in the germline V gene (reference sequence). Trimming removed 4 bases at V and 8 bases at J, with 9 bases between. CDR3 loop: CATSNNRHEQFF. CDR3 nucleotide sequence: TGTGCCACCAGCAATAACCGGCATGAGCAGTTCTTC.

With respect to this clonotype: A junction end diverges from the germline sequence, so it may reflect a read error. The chain recombines TRBV7-9 with TRBJ2-7; D possibly corresponds to TRBD2 (6 bases). Germline-derived CDR1 and CDR2 are SEHNR and FQNEAQ (reference sequence). CDR3 length equals 13 residues. The chain's CDR3 is CACSFGGAYEQYF. CDR3 bases: TGTGCCTGCAGCTTCGGGGGAGCCTACGAGCAGTACTTC.

Turning to this clonotype: A much larger clone sits a single nucleotide away, making a read error possible. This rearrangement joins TRBV30 to TRBJ1-5; 7 positions agree with TRBD1. The CDR3 length is 14 residues. Germline V CDR1 and CDR2: GTSNPN, SVGIG (reference sequence). CDR3 amino acids: CAWDEGAANRPQHF. CDR3 nucleotide sequence: TGTGCCTGGGACGAGGGGGCTGCTAATCGGCCCCAGCATTTT.

This clonotype was observed a single time. This likely comes from a read error, as the CDR3 has no conserved phenylalanine or tryptophan at its end. No DNA is shown, since the ends of the CDR3 on it are uncertain; the CDR3 is the one TCRdb lists. The chain employs TRBV5-4 and TRBJ1-2; TRBD1 is taken as the D call from the table, unchecked against the DNA. The CDR3 comprises 13 residues, both ends counted. Germline V gene lookup returns CDR1 SGHNT and CDR2 YYREEE (reference sequence). CDR3 sequence: CASSFRGNYGFTI.

Only a few counts were recorded for this clonotype. Sequence at one end of the junction differs from germline and may be a read error. The CDR3 DNA reads TGCAGCGTCACCCTTACCTACAATGAGCAGCTCTTC. This gives the protein CSVTLTYNEQLF. V gene TRBV29-1 combines with J gene TRBJ2-1; D gene uncertain. This CDR3 is built from 12 residues. CDR1 and CDR2 (germline): SQVTM, ANQGSEA.

In this sample, this clonotype turned up a few times. This may be a read error, as it is one base from a much larger clone. The chain uses TRBV10-3 and TRBJ2-7; D perhaps matches TRBD2 (5 bases). Germline CDR1 is ENHRY and CDR2 is SYGVKD. This CDR3 has 13 residues. CDR3 sequence reads: CAISGPGKHEHYF. CDR3 DNA sequence: TGTGCCATCAGTGGGCCGGGGAAGCACGAGCACTACTTC.